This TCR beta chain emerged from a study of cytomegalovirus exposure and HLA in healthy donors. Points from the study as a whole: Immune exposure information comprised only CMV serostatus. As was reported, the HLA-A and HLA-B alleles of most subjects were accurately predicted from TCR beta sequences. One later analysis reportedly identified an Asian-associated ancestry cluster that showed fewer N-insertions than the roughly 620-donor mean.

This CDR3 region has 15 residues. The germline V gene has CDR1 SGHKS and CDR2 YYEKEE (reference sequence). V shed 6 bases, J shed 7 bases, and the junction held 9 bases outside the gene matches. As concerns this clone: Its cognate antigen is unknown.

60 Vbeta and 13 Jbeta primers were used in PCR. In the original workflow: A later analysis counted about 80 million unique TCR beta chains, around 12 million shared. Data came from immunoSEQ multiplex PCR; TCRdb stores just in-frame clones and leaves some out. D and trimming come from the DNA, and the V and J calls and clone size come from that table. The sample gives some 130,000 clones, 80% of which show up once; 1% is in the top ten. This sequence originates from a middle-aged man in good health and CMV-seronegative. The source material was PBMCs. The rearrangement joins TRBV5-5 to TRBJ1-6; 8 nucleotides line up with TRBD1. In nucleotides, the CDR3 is TGTGCCAGCAACGGAAGGACAGGGCCAAATTCACCCCTCCACTTT. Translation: CASNGRTGPNSPLHF. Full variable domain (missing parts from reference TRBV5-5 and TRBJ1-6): DAGVTQSPTHLIKTRGQQVTLRCSPISGHKSVSWYQQVLGQGPQFIFQYYEKEERGRGNFPDRFSARQFPNYSSELNVNALLLGDSALYLCASNGRTGPNSPLHFGNGTRLTVT.